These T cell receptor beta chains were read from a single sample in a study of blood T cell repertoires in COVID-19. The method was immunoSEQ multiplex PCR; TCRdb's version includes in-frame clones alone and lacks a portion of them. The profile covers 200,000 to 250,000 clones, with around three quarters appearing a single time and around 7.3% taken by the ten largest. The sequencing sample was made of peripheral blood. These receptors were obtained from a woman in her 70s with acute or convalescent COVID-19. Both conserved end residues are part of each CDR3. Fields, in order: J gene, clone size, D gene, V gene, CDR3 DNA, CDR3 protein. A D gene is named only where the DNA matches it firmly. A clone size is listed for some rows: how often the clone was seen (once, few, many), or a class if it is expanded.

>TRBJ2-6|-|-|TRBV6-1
TGTGCCAGCAGTGAAACGTTCCAGGCTGGGGCCAACGTCCTGACTTTC
CASSETFQAGANVLTF
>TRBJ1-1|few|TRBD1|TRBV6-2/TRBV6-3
TGTGCCAGCAGTTACCCTACCAGATCGACCCCGGGACAGGGGGCGTTTGAAGCTTTCTTT
CASSYPTRSTPGQGAFEAFF
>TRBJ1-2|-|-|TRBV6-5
TGTGCCAGCACATTGGGGCAGGGATACCGGAGTGGCTACACCTTC
CASTLGQGYRSGYTF
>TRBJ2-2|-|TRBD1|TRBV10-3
TGTGCCACAACAGGGGGCAATCTTCGCACCGGGGAGCTGTTTTTT
CATTGGNLRTGELFF
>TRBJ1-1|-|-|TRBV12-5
TGTGCTAGTGGTTTGGGTCCCTCTTTGGCGGGGATGAACACTGAAGCTTTCTTT
CASGLGPSLAGMNTEAFF
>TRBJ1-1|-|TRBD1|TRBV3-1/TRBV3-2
TGTGCCAGCAGCCGCCAACAGGGGGGGAACACTGAAGCTTTCTTT
CASSRQQGGNTEAFF
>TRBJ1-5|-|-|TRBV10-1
TGCGCCAGCAGTGAGTCGAGGCAGCCCCAGCATTTT
CASSESRQPQHF
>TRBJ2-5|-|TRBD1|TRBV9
TGTGCCAGCAGCCCGACAGGGGCGGGAGAGACCCAGTACTTC
CASSPTGAGETQYF
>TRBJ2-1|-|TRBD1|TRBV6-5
TGTGCCAGCAGGCCGGGACAGGGAAGCAATGAGCAGTTCTTC
CASRPGQGSNEQFF
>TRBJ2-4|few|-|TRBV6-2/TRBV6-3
TGTGCCAGCACCCCGGGGCTAGCCAAAAACATTCAGTACTTC
CASTPGLAKNIQYF
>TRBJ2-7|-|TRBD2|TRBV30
TGTGCCTGGAGTGTAATCGGGATTAGCGGGCCCCGAAACTACGAGCAGTACTTC
CAWSVIGISGPRNYEQYF
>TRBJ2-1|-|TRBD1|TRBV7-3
TGTGCCAGCAGTCTCTCAGGGGGAGCTTACAATGAGCAGTTCTTC
CASSLSGGAYNEQFF
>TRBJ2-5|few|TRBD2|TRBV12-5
TGTGCTAGTGGTTTAGGCGGGGGGGAGACCCAGTACTTC
CASGLGGGETQYF
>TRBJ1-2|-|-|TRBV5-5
TGTGCCAGCAGCCTCCGACAGCTACATGGCTACACCTTC
CASSLRQLHGYTF
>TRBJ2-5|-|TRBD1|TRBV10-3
TGTGCCATCAGTGACGGACAGGGGCGCCTATCTCAAGAGACCCAGTACTTC
CAISDGQGRLSQETQYF
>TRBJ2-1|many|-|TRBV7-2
TGTGCCAGCAGCCGTGACAGGGAGGCTGAGCAGTTCTTC
CASSRDREAEQFF
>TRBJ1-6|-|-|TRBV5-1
TGCGCCAGCAGCTTGGCCCGGACAGCTCATTCACCCCTCCACTTT
CASSLARTAHSPLHF
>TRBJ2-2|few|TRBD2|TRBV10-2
TGCGCCAGCAGGAACCCCCGTAGCGGGCCGAACACCGGGGAGCTGTTTTTT
CASRNPRSGPNTGELFF
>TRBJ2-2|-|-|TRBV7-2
TGTGCCTCCCAGGGCAGGAATGGCGGGGAGCTGTTTTTT
CASQGRNGGELFF
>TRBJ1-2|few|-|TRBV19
TGTGCCAGTAGTATGACCCAGGGAATCACCTATGGCTACACCTTC
CASSMTQGITYGYTF
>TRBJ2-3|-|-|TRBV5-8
TGTGCCAGCAGCTCATTGTCAGGGGCGGATACGCAGTATTTT
CASSSLSGADTQYF
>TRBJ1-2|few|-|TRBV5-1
TGCGCCAGCAGCTTTCAGGGAGGACTGGTGGGGTATGGCTACACCTTC
CASSFQGGLVGYGYTF
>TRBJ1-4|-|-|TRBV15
TGTGCCACCACTGTGAGGGTAACTAATGAAAAACTGTTTTTT
CATTVRVTNEKLFF
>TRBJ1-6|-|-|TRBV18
TGTGCCAGCTCACCGACGGGGGAAGGTAATTCACCCCTCCACTTT
CASSPTGEGNSPLHF
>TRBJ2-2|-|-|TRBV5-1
TGCGCCAGCAGCTTGGGACTCCTGAACACCGGGGAGCTGTTTTTT
CASSLGLLNTGELFF
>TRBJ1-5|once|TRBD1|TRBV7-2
TGTGCCAGCAGCTTAAGGGGACAGGGGCCCCAGCATTTT
CASSLRGQGPQHF
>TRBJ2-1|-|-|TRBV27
TGTGCCAGCAGTTCGTGGGGGGGCCTAGGATGGCAGTTCTTC
CASSSWGGLGWQFF
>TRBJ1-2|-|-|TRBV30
TGTGCCTGGACCCGGGACAATTCGGCAGGCGGCTACACCTTC
CAWTRDNSAGGYTF
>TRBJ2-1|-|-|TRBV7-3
TGTGCCAGCAGCCCCTGGGGGGGCGGACAGAGAAGGAATGAGCAGTTCTTC
CASSPWGGGQRRNEQFF
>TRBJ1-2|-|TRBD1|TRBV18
TGTGCCAGCTCACCGCAGACAGGGGGCGCAGATGGCTACACCTTC
CASSPQTGGADGYTF
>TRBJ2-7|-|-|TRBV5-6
TGTGCCAGCAGCTTGGGGTTGGGCAGGGGATACGAGCAGTACTTC
CASSLGLGRGYEQYF
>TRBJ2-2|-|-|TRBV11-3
TGTGCCAGCAGCTTAGCCTGGAACACCGGGGAGCTGTTTTTT
CASSLAWNTGELFF
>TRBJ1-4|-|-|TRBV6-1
TGTGCCAGCAGTGCGAACCCCCCAGGCAGGGCAACTAATGAAAAACTGTTTTTT
CASSANPPGRATNEKLFF
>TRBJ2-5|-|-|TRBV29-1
TGCAGCGTTGACTTGGACAGACAAGAGACCCAGTACTTC
CSVDLDRQETQYF
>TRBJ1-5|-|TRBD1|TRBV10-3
TGTGCCATCAGTGAACAGGGGCCTTTCAATCAGCCCCAGCATTTT
CAISEQGPFNQPQHF
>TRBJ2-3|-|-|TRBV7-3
TGTGCCAGCAGCTTAGAAAGAGAGTCACGGCAGTATTTT
CASSLERESRQYF
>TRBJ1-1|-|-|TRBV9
TGTGCCAGCAGCAACAGTCCAAGTAACACTGAAGCTTTCTTT
CASSNSPSNTEAFF
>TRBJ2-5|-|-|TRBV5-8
TGTGCCAGCAGCTTGGGGACAAACCAAGAGACCCAGTACTTC
CASSLGTNQETQYF
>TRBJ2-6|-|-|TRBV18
TGTGCCAGCTCACCCAGGGCCATGAATTCTGGGGCCAACGTCCTGACTTTC
CASSPRAMNSGANVLTF
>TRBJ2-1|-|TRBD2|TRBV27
TGTGCCAGCAGTTTAATTGGGACTAGCGGGGGCAGCTCCTACAATGAGCAGTTCTTC
CASSLIGTSGGSSYNEQFF
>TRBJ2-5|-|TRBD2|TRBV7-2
TGTGCCAGCAGCCTACTAGCGGGGGGACAAGAGACCCAGTACTTC
CASSLLAGGQETQYF
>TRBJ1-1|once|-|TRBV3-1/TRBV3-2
TGTGCCAGCAGCCAAAATTCGGCTGAAGCTTTCTTT
CASSQNSAEAFF
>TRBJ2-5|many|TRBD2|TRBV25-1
TGTGCCAGCAGCGGAATAGCGGGGGTGGGAGAGACCCAGTACTTC
CASSGIAGVGETQYF
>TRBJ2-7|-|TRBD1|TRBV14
TGTGCCAGCAGCCAAGCGGGACAGGGAACCTACGAGCAGTACTTC
CASSQAGQGTYEQYF
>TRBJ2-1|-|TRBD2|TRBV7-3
TGTGCCAGCAGCCCTACGCAGCGGGGGGTTTACAATGAGCAGTTCTTC
CASSPTQRGVYNEQFF
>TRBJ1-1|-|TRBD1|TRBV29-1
TGCAGCGTTGTCAGGGACAGGGCATCTGGGACTGAAGCTTTCTTT
CSVVRDRASGTEAFF
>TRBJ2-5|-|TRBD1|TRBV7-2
TGTGCCAGCAGCTCTACCGCAGGGGGCGGGACCCAGTACTTC
CASSSTAGGGTQYF
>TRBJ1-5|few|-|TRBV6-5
TGTGCCAGCAGCAAGGGGGGGACATCGAATCAGCCCCAGCATTTT
CASSKGGTSNQPQHF
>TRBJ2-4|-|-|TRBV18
TGTGCCAGCTCACCATCTACAGGGCCAACTCAAAACATTCAGTACTTC
CASSPSTGPTQNIQYF
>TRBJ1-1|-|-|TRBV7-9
TGTGCCAGCAGCCCCGGGACAAATGAAAACACTGAAGCTTTCTTT
CASSPGTNENTEAFF
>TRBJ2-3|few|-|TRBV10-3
TGTGCCAGTAGCGGCACTAGCACAGATACGCAGTATTTT
CASSGTSTDTQYF
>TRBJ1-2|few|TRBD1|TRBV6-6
TGTGCCAGCACCCCGGGACAGGGGGCGAAGGGCTACACCTTC
CASTPGQGAKGYTF
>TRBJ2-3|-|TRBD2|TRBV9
TGTGCCAGCAGCGAGGGGAGCGGGGTTTCAGATACGCAGTATTTT
CASSEGSGVSDTQYF
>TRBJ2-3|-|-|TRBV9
TGTGCCAGCAGGAGGGGGGGGTCTGGCACAGATACGCAGTATTTT
CASRRGGSGTDTQYF
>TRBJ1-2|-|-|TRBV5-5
TGTGCCAGCAGCTTGGACGTCAGGGCCTATGGCTACACCTTC
CASSLDVRAYGYTF
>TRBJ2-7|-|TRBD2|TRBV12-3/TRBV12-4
TGTGCCAGCAGTCTGTTAGCGGGGGGGGAGCAGTACTTC
CASSLLAGGEQYF
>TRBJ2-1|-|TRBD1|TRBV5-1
TGCGCCAGCAGCTTGGCCTCCGGGACAGGGGAGCAGTTCTTC
CASSLASGTGEQFF